This T cell receptor (beta chain) was identified in a study of cytomegalovirus exposure and HLA in healthy donors. Study details: A later analysis reported the 100 to 150 validation repertoires used the same platform as the roughly 670 first-cohort repertoires.

The V gene's germline CDR1 is SNHLY and CDR2 FYNNEI. The CDR3 loop spans 13 amino acids. Trimming removed 6 bases from V and 1 base from J; junction bases left unmatched: 2. The protocol was immunoSEQ multiplex PCR, while the TCRdb copy is restricted to in-frame clones and leaves out a portion. The sample yields hundreds of thousands of clones, around four fifths seen once. Regarding this clone: Its antigen is unknown.

Study-wide points: It was reported that the classifier diagnosed cytomegalovirus status with high specificity and sensitivity in both the original and validation cohorts.

This chain connects TRBV2 to TRBJ2-5; 7 positions match TRBD1. The TCR was taken from a woman aged 18-29 years in good health and CMV-seronegative. The sample comprised PBMCs. CDR3 sequence reads: CASSRDSQETQYF. The CDR3 DNA reads TGTGCCAGCAGCCGGGACAGCCAAGAGACCCAGTACTTC.